This record concerns one T cell receptor beta chain sequence. Libraries were prepared by immunoSEQ multiplex PCR; TCRdb keeps only in-frame clonotypes and omits some of them. Of fewer than 150,000 clones listed, roughly four fifths are singletons. The germline V gene has CDR1 SGHRS and CDR2 YFSETQ. This CDR3 comprises 14 residues. Trimming cost V 0 bases and J 1 base, with 5 bases left between them. The sample originates from a study of blood T cell repertoires in COVID-19. Study at large: The United States, Italy and Spain were the sources of the acute and convalescent COVID-19 samples.

The gene calls are TRBV5-1 and TRBJ2-1; D may be TRBD2 (5 bases). Input material: PBMCs or T cells enriched from blood (not recorded which). This receptor was obtained from a man younger than 45 who had recovered from COVID-19. Written as DNA, the CDR3 is TGCGCCAGCAGCTTGGAGCGGTCCTACAATGAGCAGTTCTTC. Protein sequence: CASSLERSYNEQFF.